The 10 T cell receptor beta chains given below trace back to one sample, sequenced in a study of beta chain features in type 1 diabetes. Investigators reverse transcribed all isolated RNA, so they sequenced expressed TCRB transcripts. Profiled with immunoSEQ multiplex PCR; TCRdb holds only in-frame clones, not every one. The data show 150,000 or so clones, around 51% seen once. The sequencing sample was made of Tregs from blood. The receptors originated from a man aged 18 to 29 in good health.

V usage is TRBV30 and J usage is TRBJ2-7, with a possible D match to TRBD1 (5 bases). Germline V gene sequence: CDR1 GTSNPN, CDR2 SVGIG (reference sequence). This CDR3 spans 15 amino acids. Trimming pared 0 bases from V and 2 bases from J, leaving 14 bases between. The CDR3 loop reads CAWSVVDSIPYEQYF. DNA of the CDR3: TGTGCCTGGAGTGTGGTCGACAGTATCCCCTACGAGCAGTACTTC.

The chain combines TRBV2 with TRBJ2-1, with 11 bases aligning to TRBD2. CDR1 is SNHLY, CDR2 FYNNEI, per germline. V shed 3 bases and J 15 bases; nucleotides not matched to a gene: 7. The CDR3 contains 13 residues. The CDR3 DNA reads as TGTGCCAGCAGTGACAGTCTAGCGGGAGGCGCGTTCTTC. This encodes CASSDSLAGGAFF. The full variable domain, with the rest looked up from reference TRBV2 and TRBJ2-1, is EPEVTQTPSHQVTQMGQEVILRCVPISNHLYFYWYRQILGQKVEFLVSFYNNEISEKSEIFDDQFSVERPDGSNFTLKIRSTKLEDSAMYFCASSDSLAGGAFFGPGTRLTVL.

This clone was detected only a few times. This chain links TRBV27 with TRBJ1-2, with 8 bases identical to TRBD1. Germline V lookup: CDR1 MNHEY, CDR2 SMNVEV (reference sequence). V lost 6 bases to trimming and J lost 3 bases; unmatched junction nucleotides: 6. CDR3 length: 14 residues. CDR3 sequence reads: CASRRTGNDYGYTF. Here the CDR3 DNA reads TGTGCCAGCAGGAGGACAGGGAACGACTATGGCTACACCTTC.

The V and J genes are TRBV4-2 and TRBJ2-5, with 9 nucleotides matching TRBD2. The CDR3 has 16 residues. J was trimmed by 0 bases and V by 1 base; bases with no gene match: 3. Germline values: CDR1 LGHNA, CDR2 YNFKEQ. CDR3 sequence: CASSQGQRGDQETQYF. The CDR3 DNA reads as TGTGCCAGCAGCCAAGGGCAGCGGGGGGACCAAGAGACCCAGTACTTC.

V and J are TRBV10-3 and TRBJ2-3; 13 bases are shared with TRBD2. V lost 10 bases and J lost 0; bases outside the gene matches: 7. This CDR3 contains 16 residues. Germline loops: CDR1 ENHRY, CDR2 SYGVKD. The CDR3 coding sequence is TGTGCCACCAGACTAGCGGGGGGACATAGCACAGATACGCAGTATTTT. It translates to CATRLAGGHSTDTQYF.

This clone was picked up a small number of times. V usage is TRBV19 and J usage is TRBJ2-1; D uncertain. Trimming left V 3 bases short and J 6 bases short, with 15 bases between. This CDR3 comprises 15 residues. Germline V gene lookup returns CDR1 LNHDA and CDR2 SQIVND (reference sequence). This CDR3 reads CASSMSASLGNEQFF. Written as DNA, the CDR3 is TGTGCCAGTAGTATGTCCGCTAGTTTAGGCAATGAGCAGTTCTTC.

The J gene is TRBJ2-3, the V gene TRBV6-1; D may be TRBD1 (5 bases). The germline V gene has CDR1 MNHNS and CDR2 SASEGT. The CDR3 has 14 residues. The V end was cut by 6 bases, the J end by 1 base, with 11 bases between. The chain's CDR3 is CASRSAGRTDTQYF. The CDR3, as DNA: TGTGCCAGCAGGTCGGCAGGGCGCACAGATACGCAGTATTTT.

This clone occurred a few times. The J gene is TRBJ2-4, the V gene TRBV7-2; D may be TRBD2 (6 bases). CDR3 length equals 16 residues. Germline values: CDR1 SGHTA, CDR2 FQGNSA. The germline V and J ends were trimmed by 3 bases and 0 bases, with 12 bases remaining between them. CDR3 DNA: TGTGCCAGCAGCTTGGTCGGGAGAATAGCCAAAAACATTCAGTACTTC. It yields the protein CASSLVGRIAKNIQYF.

The V and J genes are TRBV28 and TRBJ1-1; 8 nucleotides align to TRBD1. The CDR3 totals 15 residues. The V segment lost 4 bases and the J segment 0 bases; nucleotides outside the gene matches: 4. In germline, CDR1 is MDHEN, CDR2 SYDVKM. Written as DNA, the CDR3 is TGTGCCAGCAGTTCCTCGACAGGGGTGAACACTGAAGCTTTCTTT. As protein: CASSSSTGVNTEAFF.

The chain employs TRBV28 and TRBJ1-4; perhaps TRBD1 as D (6 bases). Germline V gene data show CDR1 as MDHEN and CDR2 as SYDVKM. This CDR3 is built from 15 residues. V was trimmed by 6 bases and J by 6 bases, leaving 17 bases between them. CDR3: CASSPVGGPDEKLFF. CDR3 DNA: TGTGCCAGCAGCCCTGTGGGGGGGCCGGATGAAAAACTGTTTTTT.